This note documents a single TCR beta chain sequence. Its target is unknown. The TCRbeta library was prepared with unique molecular identifiers. Using its own MiXCR run on the PCR reads, TCRdb lists one record per CDR3 protein. The table includes about 300,000 distinct CDR3 sequences, around 10% detected once. Trimming removed 1 base at V and 2 bases at J, with 10 bases between. There are 14 residues in the CDR3. Germline V gene lookup returns CDR1 SGHRS and CDR2 YFSETQ. This sample is drawn from a study of T-cell reconstitution after alpha-beta-depleted transplantation in children. Regarding the study as a whole: Reports say that about two months after transplant, the alpha-beta T cells came out of several hundred graft clones that had expanded. Newly produced T cells mostly provided counts and TCRbeta diversity after one year, as hyperexpanded clones declined.

The sample here was PBMCs, taken before TCRalphabeta/CD19-depleted stem cell transplant. This TCR was sampled from a boy in the first two years of life with acute myeloid leukemia, due to receive a stem cell transplant. The rearrangement joins TRBV5-1 to TRBJ2-7, with D unclear. CDR3 amino acids: CASSLMGRPYEQYF. Here the CDR3 DNA reads TGCGCCAGCAGCTTGATGGGCCGGCCCTACGAGCAGTACTTC.